This TCR beta chain is drawn from a study of T cell responses to AZD1222 COVID-19 vaccine. Findings and caveats of the study: White British ancestry dominated among donors, who included more females, and clonal diversity was possibly underestimated.

CDR1 SNHLY and CDR2 FYNNEI come from the germline V gene. V gave up 10 bases and J gave up 9 bases; unmatched junction bases: 9. The CDR3 loop spans 13 amino acids. The method was immunoSEQ multiplex PCR; TCRdb's version includes in-frame clones alone and lacks a portion of them. The sample has about 180,000 clones; over 85% are singletons. Worth noting for this clone: No antigen is known for it.

Sequenced material: peripheral blood, taken 28 days after the second dose of the MenACWY control vaccine. This clonotype was obtained from an adult who received the MenACWY meningococcal vaccine as a control. The chain carries TRBV2 and TRBJ1-6, with 7 bases fitting TRBD1. As DNA, the CDR3 is TGTGCCACCGCACAGGGGATCAGTTCACCCCTCCACTTT. As protein: CATAQGISSPLHF.